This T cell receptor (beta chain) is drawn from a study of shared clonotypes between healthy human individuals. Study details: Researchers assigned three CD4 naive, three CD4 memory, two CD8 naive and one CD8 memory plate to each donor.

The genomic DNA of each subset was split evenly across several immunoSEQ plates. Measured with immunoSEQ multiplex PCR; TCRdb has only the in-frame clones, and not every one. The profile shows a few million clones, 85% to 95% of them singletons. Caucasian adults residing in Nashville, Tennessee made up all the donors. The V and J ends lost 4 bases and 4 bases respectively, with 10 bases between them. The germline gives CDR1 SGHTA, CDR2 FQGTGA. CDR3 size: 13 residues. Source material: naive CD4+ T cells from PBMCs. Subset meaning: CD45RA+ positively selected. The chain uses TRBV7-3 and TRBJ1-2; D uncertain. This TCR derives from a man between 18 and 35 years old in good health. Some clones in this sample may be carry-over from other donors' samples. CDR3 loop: CASSSWGGYGYTF. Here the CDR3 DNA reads TGTGCCAGCAGCTCTTGGGGTGGCTATGGCTACACCTTC. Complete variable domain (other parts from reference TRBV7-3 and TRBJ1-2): GAGVSQTPSNKVTEKGKYVELRCDPISGHTALYWYRQSLGQGPEFLIYFQGTGAADDSGLPNDRFFAVRPEGSVSTLKIQRTERGDSAVYLCASSSWGGYGYTFGSGTRLTVV.